Below, 8 T cell receptor beta chains from the same sample are listed, as sequenced in a study of T cell repertoires in aging, cancer and after chemotherapy. A mixed TRB-A/B primer pool amplified rearranged TRB by multiplex touch-down PCR. MiXCR was run by TCRdb on the multiplex PCR reads, yielding one entry per CDR3 protein. The sample carries under 700 distinct CDR3 sequences, roughly 30% recorded once. Amplification of TCR beta used genomic DNA extracted from peripheral blood. What was sequenced was blood. The receptors were sampled from a human donor with a blood cancer.

This clonotype was observed a handful of times. The V gene is TRBV27, the J gene TRBJ2-3; D not resolved. The germline V and J ends were trimmed by 3 bases and 3 bases, with 7 bases remaining between them. The CDR3 totals 13 residues. Germline V gene sequence: CDR1 MNHEY, CDR2 SMNVEV (reference sequence). The DNA of the CDR3 is TGTGCCAGCAGTTTCGGACCAACAGATACGCAGTATTTT. Protein sequence: CASSFGPTDTQYF.

V is TRBV29-1 and J is TRBJ2-2; 8 nucleotides match TRBD2. The V gene's germline CDR1 is SQVTM and CDR2 ANQGSEA. The CDR3 spans 16 residues. Unmatched junction bases numbered 12, after V lost 6 bases and J lost 3 bases. The CDR3 sequence is CSVGGVGGGDTGELFF. The CDR3 region has the DNA TGCAGCGTCGGTGGGGTCGGGGGGGGGGACACCGGGGAGCTGTTTTTT.

This clonotype ranks as hyperexpanded. The genes are TRBV10-3 and TRBJ2-3; the match to TRBD2 covers 8 bases. This CDR3 spans 16 amino acids. Trimming at V came to 2 bases and at J to 2 bases, leaving 6 bases not matched to a gene. The V gene's germline CDR1 is ENHRY and CDR2 SYGVKD. CDR3 coding DNA: TGTGCCATCAGTGAGCTGTTAGCGGGGCTCACAGATACGCAGTATTTT. This encodes CAISELLAGLTDTQYF.

The chain employs TRBV30 and TRBJ2-4, with D possibly called TRBD1 or TRBD2 (5 bases each). V dropped 8 bases and J dropped 0 bases, with 17 bases sitting between them. The CDR3 covers 15 residues. Germline V CDR1 and CDR2: GTSNPN, SVGIG (reference sequence). CDR3: CAARDARLAKNIQYF. CDR3 DNA sequence: TGTGCCGCCCGGGACGCGCGTCTAGCCAAAAACATTCAGTACTTC.

V usage is TRBV5-6 and J usage is TRBJ2-1; TRBD2 aligns across 8 bases. The CDR3 extends over 15 amino acids. Per the germline V gene, CDR1 is SGHDT and CDR2 is YYEEEE. V lost 4 bases and J lost 4; bases outside the gene matches: 7. The CDR3 coding sequence is TGTGCCAGCAGCGCCAGTTTAGCGGGGTACAATGAGCAGTTCTTC. Amino acid sequence: CASSASLAGYNEQFF.

A word on this clonotype: The junction does not match germline at one end; this may be a read error. For the CDR3, the DNA is TGTACCAGTAGTGCCGGGACTGGAAGTGGAAAACTGTTTTTT. It translates to CTSSAGTGSGKLFF. The chain combines TRBV19 with TRBJ1-4; a possible D gene is TRBD1 (5 bases). Germline V gives CDR1 LNHDA, CDR2 SQIVND (reference sequence). There are 14 residues in the CDR3.

This clonotype occurred a few times. V and J are TRBV5-6 and TRBJ2-7, with TRBD1 as a possible D gene (5 bases). Germline V gene data show CDR1 as SGHDT and CDR2 as YYEEEE. The CDR3 covers 13 residues. V was cut by 3 bases and J by 2 bases, with 9 bases left in between. The chain's CDR3 is CASSSQGPYEQYF. The CDR3 nucleotides read TGTGCCAGCAGCTCCCAGGGTCCCTACGAGCAGTACTTC.

V gene TRBV4-2 combines with J gene TRBJ2-1; a possible D gene is TRBD2 (6 bases). The CDR3 is 14 amino acids. Trimming stripped 3 bases from V and 2 bases from J, with 8 bases between. The germline V gene encodes CDR1 LGHNA and CDR2 YNFKEQ. The CDR3 DNA is TGTGCCAGCAGCCAGGCGGGAACCTACAATGAGCAGTTCTTC. It yields the protein CASSQAGTYNEQFF.